This T cell receptor beta chain was documented in a study of T cell changes during pregnancy in multiple sclerosis. Only in-frame clones appear in the TCRdb table, and some are missing; sequencing was by immunoSEQ multiplex PCR. Seen here are about 92,000 clones, around 94% observed once, and the top ten hold about 2.7%. Germline lookup yields CDR1 PRHDT and CDR2 FYEKMQ (reference sequence). V lost 5 bases and J 0 bases, leaving 9 bases between the germline ends. This CDR3 region has 14 residues. The TCR originated in a female donor with multiple sclerosis, enrolled in a pregnancy study. The input for sequencing was peripheral blood, taken in the first trimester of pregnancy. The chain has TRBV13 and TRBJ2-3; maybe TRBD2 (6 bases). CDR3: CASSRGTSTDTQYF. The DNA of the CDR3 is TGTGCCAGCAGCCGAGGGACTAGCACAGATACGCAGTATTTT.